These 14 T cell receptor beta chains came from one sample sequenced in a study of Graves' ophthalmopathy and Graves' hyperthyroidism (dated by TCRdb to the late 2010s). TCRdb names Illumina HiSeq 2000 as the instrument used. For repertoire sequencing, TCR beta CDR3 regions were amplified from RNA transcripts. A first-round RT-PCR used HTBI primers with the Qiagen OneStep RT-PCR kit, followed by a second-round multiplex PCR, size selection and purification. TCRdb took the public reads, trimmed them with fastp at Q25, ran MiXCR for clone calling and kept in-frame beta chains. Each CDR3 protein gets just one entry, which takes the most common genes and DNA from the rows behind it. This sample lists a few hundred thousand distinct CDR3 sequences; 39% were detected once. The ten largest clonotypes hold roughly 4% of the sample. The material sequenced was peripheral blood or thyroid tissue (not recorded which). The receptor source for this set is an adult man with Graves' hyperthyroidism.

The chain joins TRBV20-1 to TRBJ2-2; the D is unclear. CDR1 DFQATT and CDR2 SNEGSKA come from the germline V gene (reference sequence). The length of the CDR3 is 13 residues. Deletions cut 3 bases from V and 2 bases from J, with 7 bases between. The CDR3 spells CSASRPNTGELFF. The CDR3 bases are TGCAGTGCTAGTAGGCCAAACACCGGGGAGCTGTTTTTT.

The chain has TRBV20-1 and TRBJ1-5; D is perhaps TRBD1 (6 bases). V lost 3 bases and J lost 0, with 15 bases in between. Germline V gene data show CDR1 as DFQATT and CDR2 as SNEGSKA (reference sequence). The CDR3 loop spans 16 amino acids. DNA of the CDR3: TGCAGTGCTAGCTCAGCGGACAGATATAGCAATCAGCCCCAGCATTTT. It yields the protein CSASSADRYSNQPQHF.

There are many counts of this clonotype. The V and J genes are TRBV24-1 and TRBJ1-5; D is possibly TRBD1 (5 bases). Germline V gene sequence: CDR1 KGHDR, CDR2 SFDVKD. V was clipped by 4 bases and J by 4 bases, with 16 bases between them. The CDR3 is made up of 16 amino acids. CDR3 DNA: TGTGCCACCAGTGACCCTGGGACCGATGATAATCAGCCCCAGCATTTT. It specifies CATSDPGTDDNQPQHF.

This clonotype was picked up one time. The chain couples TRBV10-3 to TRBJ1-5; 8 nucleotides align to TRBD1. Germline V gene data show CDR1 as ENHRY and CDR2 as SYGVKD. J lost 14 bases, V lost 6 bases, and 15 bases had no gene match. This CDR3 region has 14 residues. The CDR3, as DNA: TGTGCCATCAGCTCGCCCGGGACAGGAGCGTACGAGCATTTT. The encoded protein is CAISSPGTGAYEHF.

The DNA for the CDR3 is TGTGCCAGCAGCTCATACAGGGTGATTGACACCGGGGAGCTGTTTTTT. This sequence encodes CASSSYRVIDTGELFF. This chain links TRBV7-9 with TRBJ2-2, with D possibly being TRBD1 (6 bases). The CDR3 loop spans 16 amino acids. The V end was cut by 4 bases, the J end by 3 bases, with 15 bases between. Germline V lookup: CDR1 SEHNR, CDR2 FQNEAQ (reference sequence).

This clonotype was counted at least ten times. The chain combines TRBV15 with TRBJ1-1; D is uncertain. The germline V gene has CDR1 LNHNV and CDR2 YYDKDF (reference sequence). This CDR3 is built from 13 residues. V gave up 0 bases and J gave up 11 bases, with 13 bases separating them. The CDR3 loop is CATSRDHSLEAFF. The CDR3, as DNA: TGTGCCACCAGCAGAGATCACTCGTTAGAGGCTTTCTTT.

This clonotype was picked up many times. The chain recombines TRBV5-5 with TRBJ2-7; 9 bases map to TRBD1. Trimming cost V 2 bases and J 4 bases; bases outside gene matches: 4. This CDR3 comprises 14 residues. Germline loops: CDR1 SGHKS, CDR2 YYEKEE (reference sequence). CDR3 protein: CASSLSGQGYEQYF. CDR3 sequence (DNA): TGTGCCAGCAGCTTATCGGGACAGGGATACGAGCAGTACTTC.

To note about this clonotype: Since a much larger clone is just one base distant, this may be a read error. The rearrangement links TRBV5-8 to TRBJ2-7, with TRBD2 matching 7 bases. The germline CDR1 and CDR2 sequences are SGHTS and YDEGEE. This CDR3 has 15 amino acids. The CDR3 region is CAGSFGLAETYEQYF. CDR3 nucleotides: TGTGCCGGCAGCTTCGGTCTAGCGGAAACCTACGAGCAGTACTTC.

The rearrangement links TRBV10-3 to TRBJ1-2; D gene unclear. This CDR3 spans 13 amino acids. Trimming stripped 5 bases from V and 4 bases from J, with 11 bases between. Germline-derived CDR1 and CDR2 are ENHRY and SYGVKD. The CDR3 DNA reads TGTGCCATCAGTCGTACAGAGTTCTATGGCTACACCTTC. Protein product: CAISRTEFYGYTF.

The chain combines TRBV25-1 with TRBJ1-4, with D unclear. CDR1 is MGHDK and CDR2 is SYGVNS in the germline V gene. V was trimmed by 8 bases and J by 5 bases, leaving 18 bases between them. The CDR3 loop spans 15 amino acids. In DNA, the CDR3 is TGTGCCAGCTCCTTCGCCGGACTCCCAAATGAAAAACTGTTTTTT. It encodes CASSFAGLPNEKLFF.

V usage is TRBV20-1 and J usage is TRBJ2-3, with D perhaps matching TRBD2 (6 bases). The CDR3 extends over 15 amino acids. The germline V and J ends were trimmed by 6 bases and 2 bases, with 18 bases remaining between them. CDR1 DFQATT and CDR2 SNEGSKA come from the germline V gene (reference sequence). This chain's CDR3 is CSASGRDSNTDTQYF. In nucleotides, the CDR3 is TGCAGTGCGTCAGGCCGGGACTCGAACACAGATACGCAGTATTTT.

This clonotype showed up many times. This chain links TRBV7-8 with TRBJ2-5; TRBD2 matches at 16 bases. CDR1 is SGHVS and CDR2 is FQNEAQ in the germline V gene. The CDR3 sequence is 17 residues long. J lost 6 bases, V lost 5 bases, and 9 bases had no gene match. This chain's CDR3 is CASSASGLAGGLKTQYF. The CDR3, as DNA: TGTGCCAGCAGCGCATCGGGACTAGCGGGGGGGCTAAAGACCCAGTACTTC.

This clonotype showed up just a few times. The chain carries TRBV7-9 and TRBJ1-1; D ambiguous. V lost 3 bases and J 1 base, leaving 15 bases between the germline ends. The CDR3 runs to 16 residues. CDR1 SEHNR and CDR2 FQNEAQ come from the germline V gene (reference sequence). The CDR3 protein is CASSLVGRNSNTEAFF. As DNA, the CDR3 is TGTGCCAGCAGCTTGGTGGGGAGAAACTCGAACACTGAAGCTTTCTTT.

This clonotype was seen ten or more times. V gene TRBV29-1 combines with J gene TRBJ1-2; D call uncertain. CDR3 length: 13 amino acids. The germline CDR1 and CDR2 sequences are SQVTM and ANQGSEA. V was clipped by 1 base and J by 2 bases, with 8 bases between them. The CDR3 DNA follows: TGCAGCGTTGAAGCGGGCGGAAACTATGGCTACACCTTC. It encodes CSVEAGGNYGYTF.